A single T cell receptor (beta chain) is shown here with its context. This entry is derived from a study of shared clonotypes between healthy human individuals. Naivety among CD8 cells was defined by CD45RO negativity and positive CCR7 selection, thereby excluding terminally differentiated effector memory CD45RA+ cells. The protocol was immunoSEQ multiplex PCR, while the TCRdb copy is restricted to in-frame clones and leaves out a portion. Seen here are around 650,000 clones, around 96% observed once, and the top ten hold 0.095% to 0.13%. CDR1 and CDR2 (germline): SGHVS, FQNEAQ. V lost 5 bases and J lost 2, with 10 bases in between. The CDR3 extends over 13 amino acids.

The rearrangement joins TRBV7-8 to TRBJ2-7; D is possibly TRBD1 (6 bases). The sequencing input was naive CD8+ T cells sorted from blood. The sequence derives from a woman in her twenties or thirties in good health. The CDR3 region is CASSLDRTYEQYF. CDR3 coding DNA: TGTGCCAGCAGCCTAGACAGGACCTACGAGCAGTACTTC.